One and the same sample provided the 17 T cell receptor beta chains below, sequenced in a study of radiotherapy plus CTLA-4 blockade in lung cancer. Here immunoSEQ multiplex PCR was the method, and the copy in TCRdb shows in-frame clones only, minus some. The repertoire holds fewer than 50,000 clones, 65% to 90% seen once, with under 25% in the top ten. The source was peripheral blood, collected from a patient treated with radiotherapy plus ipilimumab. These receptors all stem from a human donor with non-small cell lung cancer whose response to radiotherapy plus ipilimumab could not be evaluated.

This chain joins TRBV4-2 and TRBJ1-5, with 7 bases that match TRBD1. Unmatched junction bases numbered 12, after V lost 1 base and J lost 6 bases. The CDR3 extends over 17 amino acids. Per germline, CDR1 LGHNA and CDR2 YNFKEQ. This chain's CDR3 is CASSQGFLQTGAQPQHF. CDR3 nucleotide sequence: TGTGCCAGCAGCCAAGGTTTTCTCCAAACAGGGGCTCAGCCCCAGCATTTT.

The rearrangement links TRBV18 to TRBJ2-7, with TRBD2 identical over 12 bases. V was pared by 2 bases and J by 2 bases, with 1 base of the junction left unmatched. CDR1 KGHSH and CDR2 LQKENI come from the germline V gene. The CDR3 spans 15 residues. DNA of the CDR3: TGTGCCAGCTCACCAGGACTAGCGGGACCCTACGAGCAGTACTTC. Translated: CASSPGLAGPYEQYF.

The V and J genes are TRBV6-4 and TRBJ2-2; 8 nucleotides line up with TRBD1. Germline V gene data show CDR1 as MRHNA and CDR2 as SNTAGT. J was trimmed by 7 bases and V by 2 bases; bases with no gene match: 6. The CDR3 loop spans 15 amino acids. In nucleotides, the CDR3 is TGTGCCAGCAGTGACCACAACAGGGGGGTCGGGGAGCTGTTTTTT. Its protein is CASSDHNRGVGELFF.

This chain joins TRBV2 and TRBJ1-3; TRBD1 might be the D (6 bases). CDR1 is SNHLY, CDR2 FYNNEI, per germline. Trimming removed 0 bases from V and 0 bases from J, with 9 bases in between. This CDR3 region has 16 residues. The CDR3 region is CASSEAARGSGNTIYF. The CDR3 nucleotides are TGTGCCAGCAGTGAAGCGGCCAGGGGCTCTGGAAACACCATATATTTT.

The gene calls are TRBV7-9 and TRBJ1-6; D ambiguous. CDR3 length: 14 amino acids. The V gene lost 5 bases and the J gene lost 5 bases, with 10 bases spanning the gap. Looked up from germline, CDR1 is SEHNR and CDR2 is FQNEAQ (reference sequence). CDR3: CASSQDWNNSPLHF. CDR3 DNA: TGTGCCAGCAGCCAGGACTGGAATAATTCACCCCTCCACTTT.

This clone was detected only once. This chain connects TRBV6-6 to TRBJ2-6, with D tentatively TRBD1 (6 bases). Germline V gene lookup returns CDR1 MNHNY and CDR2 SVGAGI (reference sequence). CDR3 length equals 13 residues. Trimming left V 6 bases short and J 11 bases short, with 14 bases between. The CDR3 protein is CASSWDTTDVLTF. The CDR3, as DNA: TGTGCCAGCAGCTGGGACACCACTGACGTCCTGACTTTC.

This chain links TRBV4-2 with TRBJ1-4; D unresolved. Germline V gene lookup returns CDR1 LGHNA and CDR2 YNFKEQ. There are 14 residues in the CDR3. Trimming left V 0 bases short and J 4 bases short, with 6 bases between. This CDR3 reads CASSQERVNEKLFF. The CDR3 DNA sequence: TGTGCCAGCAGCCAAGAGAGGGTTAATGAAAAACTGTTTTTT.

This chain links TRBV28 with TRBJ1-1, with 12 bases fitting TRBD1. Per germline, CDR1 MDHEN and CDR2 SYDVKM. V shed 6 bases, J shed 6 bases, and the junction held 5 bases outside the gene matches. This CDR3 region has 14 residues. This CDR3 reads CASRPGQGAAEAFF. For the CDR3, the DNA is TGTGCCAGCAGGCCGGGACAGGGGGCAGCTGAAGCTTTCTTT.

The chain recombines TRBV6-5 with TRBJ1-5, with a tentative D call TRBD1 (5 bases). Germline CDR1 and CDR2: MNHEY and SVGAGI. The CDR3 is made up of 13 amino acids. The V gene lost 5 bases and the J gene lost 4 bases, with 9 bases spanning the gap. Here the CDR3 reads CASSQTVNQPQHF. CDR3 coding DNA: TGTGCCAGCAGTCAGACAGTGAATCAGCCCCAGCATTTT.

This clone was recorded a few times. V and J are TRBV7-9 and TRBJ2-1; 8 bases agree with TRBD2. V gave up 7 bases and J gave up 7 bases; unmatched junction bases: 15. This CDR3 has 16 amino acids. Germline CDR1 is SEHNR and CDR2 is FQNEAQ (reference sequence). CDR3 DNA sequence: TGTGCCAGCACCCCCGGCGTAGCGGGATCGGGTAATGAGCAGTTCTTC. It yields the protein CASTPGVAGSGNEQFF. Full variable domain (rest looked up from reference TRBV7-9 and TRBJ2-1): DTGVSQNPRHKITKRGQNVTFRCDPISEHNRLYWYRQTLGQGPEFLTYFQNEAQLEKSRLLSDRFSAERPKGSFSTLEIQRTEQGDSAMYLCASTPGVAGSGNEQFFGPGTRLTVL.

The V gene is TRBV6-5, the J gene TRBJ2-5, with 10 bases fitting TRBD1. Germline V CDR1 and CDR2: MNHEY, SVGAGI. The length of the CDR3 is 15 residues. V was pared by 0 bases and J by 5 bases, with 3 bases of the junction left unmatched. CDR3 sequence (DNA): TGTGCCAGCAGTTACTCGACAGGGGGCCGTGAGACCCAGTACTTC. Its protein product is CASSYSTGGRETQYF.

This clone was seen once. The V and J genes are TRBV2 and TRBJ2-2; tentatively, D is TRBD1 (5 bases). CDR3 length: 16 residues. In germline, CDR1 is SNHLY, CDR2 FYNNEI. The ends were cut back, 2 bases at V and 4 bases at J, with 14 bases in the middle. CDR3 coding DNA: TGTGCCAGCAGTGAAAGGACATCGCGGATCACCGGGGAGCTGTTTTTT. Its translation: CASSERTSRITGELFF.

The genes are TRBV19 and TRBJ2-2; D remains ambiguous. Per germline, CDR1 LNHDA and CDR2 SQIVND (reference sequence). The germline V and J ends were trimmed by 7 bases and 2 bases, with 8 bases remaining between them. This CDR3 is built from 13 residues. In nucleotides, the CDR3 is TGTGCCAGTAACTTAGTTAACACCGGGGAGCTGTTTTTT. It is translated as CASNLVNTGELFF.

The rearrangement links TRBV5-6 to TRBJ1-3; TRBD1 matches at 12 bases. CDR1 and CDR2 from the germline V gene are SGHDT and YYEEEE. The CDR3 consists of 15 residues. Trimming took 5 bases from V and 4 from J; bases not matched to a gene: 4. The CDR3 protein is CASSLGTGGGNTIYF. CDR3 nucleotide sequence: TGTGCCAGCAGTTTAGGGACAGGGGGCGGAAACACCATATATTTT. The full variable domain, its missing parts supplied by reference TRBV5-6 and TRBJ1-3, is DAGVTQSPTHLIKTRGQQVTLRCSPKSGHDTVSWYQQALGQGPQFIFQYYEEEERQRGNFPDRFSGHQFPNYSSELNVNALLLGDSALYLCASSLGTGGGNTIYFGEGSWLTVV.

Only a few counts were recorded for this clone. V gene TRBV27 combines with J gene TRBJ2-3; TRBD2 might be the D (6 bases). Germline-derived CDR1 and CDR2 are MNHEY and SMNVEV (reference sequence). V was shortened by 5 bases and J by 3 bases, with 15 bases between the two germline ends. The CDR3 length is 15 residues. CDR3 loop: CASSLGLKGTDTQYF. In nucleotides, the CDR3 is TGTGCCAGCAGTCTGGGACTTAAGGGAACAGATACGCAGTATTTT.

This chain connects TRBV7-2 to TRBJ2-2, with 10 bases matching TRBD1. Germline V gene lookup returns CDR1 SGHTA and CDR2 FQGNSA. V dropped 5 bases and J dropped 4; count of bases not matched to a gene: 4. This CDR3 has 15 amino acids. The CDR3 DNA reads TGTGCCAGCAGCCCCGACAGGGGGCGCACCGGGGAGCTGTTTTTT. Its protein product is CASSPDRGRTGELFF.

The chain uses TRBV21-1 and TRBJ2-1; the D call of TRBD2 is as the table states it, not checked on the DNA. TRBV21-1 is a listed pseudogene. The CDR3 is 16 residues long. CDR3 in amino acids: CASSKVLTKPSYEQFF. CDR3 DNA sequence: TGTGCCAGCAGCAAAGTTTTAACGAAACCTAGTTATGAGCAGTTCTTC.